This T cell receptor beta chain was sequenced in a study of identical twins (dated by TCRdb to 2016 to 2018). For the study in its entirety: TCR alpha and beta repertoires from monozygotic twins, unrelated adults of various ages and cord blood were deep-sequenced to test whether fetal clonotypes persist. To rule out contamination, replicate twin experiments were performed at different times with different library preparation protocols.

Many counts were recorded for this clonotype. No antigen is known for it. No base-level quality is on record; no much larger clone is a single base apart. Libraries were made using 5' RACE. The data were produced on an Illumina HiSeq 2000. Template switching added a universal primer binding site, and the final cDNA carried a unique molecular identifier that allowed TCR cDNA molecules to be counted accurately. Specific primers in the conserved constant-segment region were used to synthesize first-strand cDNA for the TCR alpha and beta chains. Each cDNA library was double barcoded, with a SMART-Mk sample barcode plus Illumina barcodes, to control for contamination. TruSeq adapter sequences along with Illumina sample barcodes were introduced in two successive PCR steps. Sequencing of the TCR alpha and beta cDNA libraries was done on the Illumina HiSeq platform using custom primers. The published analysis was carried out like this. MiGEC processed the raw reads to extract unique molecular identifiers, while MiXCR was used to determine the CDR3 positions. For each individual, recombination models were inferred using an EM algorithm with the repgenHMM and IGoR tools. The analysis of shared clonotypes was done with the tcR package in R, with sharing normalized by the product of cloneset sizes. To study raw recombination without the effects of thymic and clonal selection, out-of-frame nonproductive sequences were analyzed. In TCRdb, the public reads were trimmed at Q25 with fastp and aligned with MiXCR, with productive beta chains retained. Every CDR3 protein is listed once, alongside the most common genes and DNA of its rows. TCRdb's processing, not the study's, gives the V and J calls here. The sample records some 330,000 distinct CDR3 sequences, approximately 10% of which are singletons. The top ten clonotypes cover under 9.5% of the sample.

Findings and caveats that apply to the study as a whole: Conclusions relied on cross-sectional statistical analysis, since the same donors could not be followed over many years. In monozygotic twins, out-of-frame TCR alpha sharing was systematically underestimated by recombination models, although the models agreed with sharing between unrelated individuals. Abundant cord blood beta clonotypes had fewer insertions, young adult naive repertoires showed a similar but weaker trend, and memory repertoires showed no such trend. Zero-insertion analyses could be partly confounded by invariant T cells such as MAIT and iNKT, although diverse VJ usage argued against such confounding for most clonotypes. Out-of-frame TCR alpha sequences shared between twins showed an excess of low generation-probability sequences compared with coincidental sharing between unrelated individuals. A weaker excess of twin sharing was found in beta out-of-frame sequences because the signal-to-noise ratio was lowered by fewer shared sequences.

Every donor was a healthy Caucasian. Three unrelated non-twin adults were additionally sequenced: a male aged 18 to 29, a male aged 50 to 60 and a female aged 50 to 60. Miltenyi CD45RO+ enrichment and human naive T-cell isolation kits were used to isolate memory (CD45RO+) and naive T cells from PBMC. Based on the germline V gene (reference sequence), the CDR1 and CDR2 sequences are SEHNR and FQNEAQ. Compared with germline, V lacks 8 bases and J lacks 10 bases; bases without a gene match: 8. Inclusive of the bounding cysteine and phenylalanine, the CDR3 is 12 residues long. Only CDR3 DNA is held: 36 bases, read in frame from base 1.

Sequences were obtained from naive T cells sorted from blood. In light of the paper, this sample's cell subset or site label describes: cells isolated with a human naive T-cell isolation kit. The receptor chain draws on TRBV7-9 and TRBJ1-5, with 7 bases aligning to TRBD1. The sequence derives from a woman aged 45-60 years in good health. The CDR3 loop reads CASAQGGEPQHF. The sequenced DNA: TGTGCCAGCGCCCAGGGGGGAGAACCCCAGCATTTT.